Here is one T cell receptor (beta chain) with its context. This record comes from a study of blood T cell repertoires in COVID-19. Across the whole study: Specimens from acute and convalescent COVID-19 originated in the United States, Italy and Spain.

In the original processing: Reference gene primer amplification yielded estimated nucleated cell counts. Produced via immunoSEQ multiplex PCR; TCRdb's table is partial and in-frame only. V and J calls and clone size are as listed in that table; D and trimming were resolved from the DNA. The profile shows fewer than 150,000 clones, approximately 88% of them singletons. With V trimmed by 1 base and J by 4 bases, 8 bases remained unmatched. This CDR3 region has 15 residues. Germline CDR1 and CDR2: SQVTM and ANQGSEA. Sequencing was performed on peripheral blood. The V call is TRBV29-1, the J call TRBJ1-2, with TRBD1 identical over 8 bases. The clonotype comes from a woman aged 35 to 49 with acute or convalescent COVID-19. CDR3 amino acids: CSVEAPDRDGYGYTF. In DNA, the CDR3 is TGCAGCGTTGAAGCCCCGGACAGGGACGGCTATGGCTACACCTTC.